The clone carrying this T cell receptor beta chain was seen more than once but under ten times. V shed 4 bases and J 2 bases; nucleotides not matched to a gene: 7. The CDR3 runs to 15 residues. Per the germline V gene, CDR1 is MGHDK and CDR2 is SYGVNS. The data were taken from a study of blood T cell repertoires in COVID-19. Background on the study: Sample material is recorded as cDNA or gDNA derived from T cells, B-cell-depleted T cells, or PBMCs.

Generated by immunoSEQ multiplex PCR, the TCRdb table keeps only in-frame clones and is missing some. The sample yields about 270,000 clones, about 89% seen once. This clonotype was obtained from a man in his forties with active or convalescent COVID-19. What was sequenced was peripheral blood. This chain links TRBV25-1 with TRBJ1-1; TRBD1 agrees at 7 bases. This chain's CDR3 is CASSAIRDSNTEAFF. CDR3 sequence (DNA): TGTGCCAGCAGTGCCATCCGGGACAGCAACACTGAAGCTTTCTTT.